Given below is one T cell receptor (beta chain) in context. The source of the sample is a study of blood T cells in healthy people across ages. Germline values: CDR1 GTSNPN, CDR2 SVGIG (reference sequence). This CDR3 contains 13 residues. Trimming took off 3 bases at V and 4 bases at J, with 12 bases between the two ends. Primers used in a second PCR of roughly 6 to 12 cycles were a sample-barcoded 5' primer and a J-beta primer mix. TCRdb redid the calling of the 5' RACE reads with MiXCR, one entry per CDR3 protein. The table shows about 1.5 million distinct CDR3 sequences, with around 39% occurring only once.

This TCR derives from a woman aged 18-35 years in good health. Sequencing was performed on blood. The chain recombines TRBV30 with TRBJ1-1, with D maybe TRBD1 (6 bases). CDR3 sequence (DNA): TGTGCCTGGAGGTCCTGGGGGCGCACTGAAGCTTTCTTT. Translation: CAWRSWGRTEAFF. The full variable domain, with the rest looked up from reference TRBV30 and TRBJ1-1, is SQTIHQWPATLVQPVGSPLSLECTVEGTSNPNLYWYRQAAGRGLQLLFYSVGIGQISSEVPQNLSASRPQDRQFILSSKKLLLSDSGFYLCAWRSWGRTEAFFGQGTRLTVV.